These 11 T cell receptor beta chains originate from one sample sequenced in a study of blood T cell repertoires in COVID-19. Data came from immunoSEQ multiplex PCR; TCRdb stores just in-frame clones and leaves some out. The table includes 130,000 to 150,000 clones, roughly 80% detected once. The sequenced sample consisted of PBMCs or T cells enriched from blood (not recorded which). The receptors were gathered from a man between 45 and 60 years old who had recovered from COVID-19.

The chain recombines TRBV7-3 with TRBJ2-1; 11 nucleotides line up with TRBD2. Germline CDR1 SGHTA, CDR2 FQGTGA. The CDR3 runs 18 residues. The ends lost 2 bases at V and 5 bases at J; junction bases unmatched: 11. CDR3 sequence: CASSLDEAGTSGDNEQFF. CDR3 nucleotide sequence: TGTGCCAGCAGCTTAGATGAGGCGGGGACTAGCGGTGACAATGAGCAGTTCTTC.

The V gene is TRBV5-1, the J gene TRBJ2-2, with 8 nucleotides matching TRBD2. Germline V gene sequence: CDR1 SGHRS, CDR2 YFSETQ. The CDR3 runs to 15 residues. Trimming cost V 7 bases and J 5 bases; bases outside gene matches: 10. DNA for the CDR3: TGCGCCAGCGGAACAATAGCGGGGTTAACCGGGGAGCTGTTTTTT. Its protein is CASGTIAGLTGELFF.

V and J are TRBV5-4 and TRBJ2-7, with D possibly TRBD1 on 8 matching bases. Germline V lookup: CDR1 SGHNT, CDR2 YYREEE (reference sequence). The V gene lost 4 bases and the J gene lost 6 bases, with 14 bases spanning the gap. CDR3 length: 13 amino acids. CDR3 sequence reads: CASSVDREGEQYF. The CDR3 DNA is TGTGCCAGCAGCGTGGACAGGGAGGGCGAGCAGTACTTC. Complete variable domain (other parts from reference TRBV5-4 and TRBJ2-7): ETGVTQSPTHLIKTRGQQVTLRCSSQSGHNTVSWYQQALGQGPQFIFQYYREEENGRGNFPPRFSGLQFPNYSSELNVNALELDDSALYLCASSVDREGEQYFGPGTRLTVT.

This clone has a single count. This rearrangement joins TRBV5-1 to TRBJ2-7; D unresolved. The ends were cut back, 4 bases at V and 1 base at J, with 15 bases in the middle. The CDR3 runs to 15 residues. CDR1 SGHRS and CDR2 YFSETQ come from the germline V gene. CDR3 sequence: CASSVVARSSYEQYF. The CDR3 nucleotides read TGCGCCAGCAGCGTGGTGGCCAGATCTTCCTACGAGCAGTACTTC. Supplemented by reference TRBV5-1 and TRBJ2-7, the full variable domain reads KAGVTQTPRYLIKTRGQQVTLSCSPISGHRSVSWYQQTPGQGLQFLFEYFSETQRNKGNFPGRFSGRQFSNSRSEMNVSTLELGDSALYLCASSVVARSSYEQYFGPGTRLTVT.

Here the CDR3 DNA reads TGTGCCAGCAGCTTTCGCCGGGAGGGCAATGAGCAGTTCTTC. It translates to CASSFRREGNEQFF. The V and J genes are TRBV11-2 and TRBJ2-1; 8 bases are shared with TRBD2. Unmatched junction bases numbered 4, after V lost 3 bases and J lost 6 bases. The germline V gene encodes CDR1 SGHAT and CDR2 FQNNGV. This CDR3 is 14 amino acids long.

The chain has TRBV5-1 and TRBJ2-5; TRBD1 aligns across 8 bases. Unmatched junction bases numbered 7, after V lost 4 bases and J lost 2 bases. CDR1 is SGHRS, CDR2 YFSETQ, per germline. The CDR3 runs 15 residues. The CDR3 loop reads CASSQTGQGQETQYF. CDR3 sequence (DNA): TGCGCCAGCAGCCAAACAGGACAGGGACAAGAGACCCAGTACTTC.

The rearrangement links TRBV11-3 to TRBJ2-1; D is unresolved. The CDR3 is made up of 18 amino acids. V was cut by 1 base and J by 2 bases, with 18 bases left in between. CDR1 is SGHNT and CDR2 is YENEEA in the germline V gene. Here the CDR3 DNA reads TGTGCCAGCAGCTTAGCAACCCTGGGCGAGAAGACCTACAATGAGCAGTTCTTC. Amino acids: CASSLATLGEKTYNEQFF.

This clone was recorded once. The J gene is TRBJ2-3, the V gene TRBV12-5; no firm D call. The V end lost 6 bases, the J end lost 0 bases, and 4 bases lay between the germline ends. There are 12 residues in the CDR3. The germline V gene encodes CDR1 LGHNT and CDR2 FRNRAP. The CDR3 DNA is TGTGCTAGTGGGGAGAGCACAGATACGCAGTATTTT. Translating it yields CASGESTDTQYF.

The chain joins TRBV7-3 to TRBJ1-3; tentatively, D is TRBD1 (6 bases). The ends were cut back, 5 bases at V and 1 base at J, with 9 bases in the middle. The germline CDR1 and CDR2 sequences are SGHTA and FQGTGA. The CDR3 has 14 amino acids. CDR3 DNA sequence: TGTGCCAGCAGCCGAGGGGGTTCTGGAAACACCATATATTTT. As protein: CASSRGGSGNTIYF.

This chain connects TRBV30 to TRBJ2-7; 8 nucleotides match TRBD2. CDR3 length: 13 amino acids. V gave up 5 bases and J gave up 3 bases; unmatched junction bases: 6. The germline V gene has CDR1 GTSNPN and CDR2 SVGIG (reference sequence). As DNA, the CDR3 is TGTGCCTGGGTGAGGGCGGGGGGCTACGAGCAGTACTTC. Amino acid sequence: CAWVRAGGYEQYF. Using reference TRBV30 and TRBJ2-7 for the parts outside the CDR3, the full variable domain is SQTIHQWPATLVQPVGSPLSLECTVEGTSNPNLYWYRQAAGRGLQLLFYSVGIGQISSEVPQNLSASRPQDRQFILSSKKLLLSDSGFYLCAWVRAGGYEQYFGPGTRLTVT.

The rearrangement uses TRBV20-1 and TRBJ2-5, with D possibly TRBD2 on 6 matching bases. Germline loops: CDR1 DFQATT, CDR2 SNEGSKA (reference sequence). Trimming removed 3 bases from V and 5 bases from J, with 19 bases in between. The CDR3 spans 15 residues. CDR3 coding DNA: TGCAGTGCTAGTAGAAGCACAGCCAGCGGGGAGACCCAGTACTTC. Translating gives CSASRSTASGETQYF.